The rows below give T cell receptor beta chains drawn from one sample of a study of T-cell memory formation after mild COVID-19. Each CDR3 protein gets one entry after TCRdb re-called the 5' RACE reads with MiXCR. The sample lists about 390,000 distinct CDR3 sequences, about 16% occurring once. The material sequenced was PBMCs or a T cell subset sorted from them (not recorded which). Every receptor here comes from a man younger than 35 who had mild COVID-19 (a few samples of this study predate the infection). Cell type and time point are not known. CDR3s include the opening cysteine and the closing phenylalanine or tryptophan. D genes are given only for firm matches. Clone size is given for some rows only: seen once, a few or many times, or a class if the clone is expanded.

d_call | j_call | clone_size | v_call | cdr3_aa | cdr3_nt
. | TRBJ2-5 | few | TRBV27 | CASSFEGTETQYF | TGTGCCAGCAGTTTCGAGGGAACCGAGACCCAGTACTTC
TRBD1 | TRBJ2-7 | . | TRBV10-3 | CAHGTGPYEQYF | TGTGCCCACGGGACAGGGCCCTACGAGCAGTACTTC
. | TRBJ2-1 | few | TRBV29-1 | CSVEDSPADHYNEQFF | TGCAGCGTTGAAGATTCCCCAGCCGATCACTACAATGAGCAGTTCTTC
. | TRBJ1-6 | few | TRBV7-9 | CASSLLSPGNNSPLHF | TGTGCCAGCAGCTTATTGAGTCCGGGGAATAATTCACCCCTCCACTTT
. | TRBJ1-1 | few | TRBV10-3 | CAISDTSLSTEAFF | TGTGCCATCAGTGATACCTCCCTGAGCACTGAAGCTTTCTTT
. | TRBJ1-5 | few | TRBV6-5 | CASPGVGGLNQPQHF | TGTGCCAGCCCAGGTGTCGGGGGTTTAAATCAGCCCCAGCATTTT
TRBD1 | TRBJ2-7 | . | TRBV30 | CAWNKQGAREQYF | TGTGCCTGGAATAAGCAGGGGGCGCGGGAGCAGTACTTC
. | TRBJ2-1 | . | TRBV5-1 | CASSPTLGSYNEQFF | TGCGCCAGCAGCCCGACTCTTGGCTCCTACAATGAGCAGTTCTTC
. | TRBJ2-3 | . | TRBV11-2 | CASSLVGRLTDTQYF | TGTGCCAGCAGCTTAGTTGGAAGACTGACAGATACGCAGTATTTT
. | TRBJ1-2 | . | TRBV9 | CASARQNYGYTF | TGTGCCAGCGCGCGCCAAAACTATGGCTACACCTTC
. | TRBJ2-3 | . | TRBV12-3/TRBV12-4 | CASSLFRPTNTQYF | TGTGCCAGCAGTTTGTTTCGTCCAACAAATACGCAGTATTTT
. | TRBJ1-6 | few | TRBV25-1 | CASSETADHYSPLHF | TGTGCCAGCAGTGAAACCGCCGATCATTATTCACCCCTCCACTTT
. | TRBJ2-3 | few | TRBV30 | CAWNQGDTQYF | TGTGCCTGGAACCAGGGGGATACGCAGTATTTT
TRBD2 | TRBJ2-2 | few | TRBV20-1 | CSAMSGAGTGELFF | TGCAGTGCGATGAGCGGGGCCGGCACCGGGGAGCTGTTTTTT
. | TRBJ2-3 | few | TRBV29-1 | CSVGPSSRDTQYF | TGCAGCGTTGGCCCCTCCTCAAGAGATACGCAGTATTTT
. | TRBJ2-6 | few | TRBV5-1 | CASSPTPTGPGANVLTF | TGCGCCAGCAGCCCAACTCCAACGGGGCCTGGGGCCAACGTCCTGACTTTC
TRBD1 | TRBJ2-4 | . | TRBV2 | CASTRPGQGAKNIQYF | TGTGCCAGCACTAGGCCGGGACAGGGAGCCAAAAACATTCAGTACTTC
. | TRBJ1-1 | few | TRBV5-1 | CASSLSGRDAEAFF | TGCGCCAGCAGCTTGAGCGGCAGGGACGCTGAAGCTTTCTTT
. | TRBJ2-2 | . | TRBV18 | CASSRRGAGSTGELIF | TGTGCCAGCTCCCGACGAGGGGCTGGGAGTACCGGGGAGCTGATTTTT
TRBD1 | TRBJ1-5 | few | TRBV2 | CASRKQGERNQPQHF | TGTGCCAGCAGGAAACAGGGGGAACGGAATCAGCCCCAGCATTTT
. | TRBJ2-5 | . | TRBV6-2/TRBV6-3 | CASGWGPLYQETQYF | TGTGCCAGCGGCTGGGGACCCTTGTACCAAGAGACCCAGTACTTC
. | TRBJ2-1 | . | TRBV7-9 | CASSFSGDNEQFF | TGTGCCAGCAGCTTTTCAGGGGACAATGAGCAGTTCTTC
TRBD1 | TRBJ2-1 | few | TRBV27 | CASSRQGGSYNEQFF | TGTGCCAGCAGTCGACAGGGGGGCTCCTACAATGAGCAGTTCTTC
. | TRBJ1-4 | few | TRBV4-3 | CASSQDTTNEKLFF | TGCGCCAGCAGCCAAGACACAACTAATGAAAAACTGTTTTTT
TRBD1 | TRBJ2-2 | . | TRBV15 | CATSDRTGGSNTGELFF | TGTGCCACCAGCGACAGGACAGGCGGTTCGAACACCGGGGAGCTGTTTTTT
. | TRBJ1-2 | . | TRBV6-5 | CASKERLRSHGYTF | TGTGCCAGCAAAGAACGGTTAAGGTCCCACGGCTACACCTTC
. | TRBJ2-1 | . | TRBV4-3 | CASSPAPDYNEQFF | TGCGCCAGCAGCCCGGCACCAGATTACAATGAGCAGTTCTTC
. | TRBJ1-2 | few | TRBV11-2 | CASSRGGFSDGYTF | TGTGCCAGCAGCCGAGGAGGTTTTTCGGATGGCTACACCTTC
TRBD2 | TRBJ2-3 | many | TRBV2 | CASGQERESTDTQYF | TGTGCCAGCGGGCAGGAGCGGGAAAGCACAGATACGCAGTATTTT
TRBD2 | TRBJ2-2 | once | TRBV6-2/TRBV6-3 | CASALTSGVTGELFF | TGTGCCAGCGCCTTAACTAGCGGGGTCACCGGGGAGCTGTTTTTT
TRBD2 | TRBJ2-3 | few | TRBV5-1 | CASSLAGTSGTDTQYF | TGCGCCAGCAGCTTGGCCGGGACTAGCGGGACAGATACGCAGTATTTT
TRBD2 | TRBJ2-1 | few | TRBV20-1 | CSASSGGPNEQFF | TGCAGTGCTAGTTCGGGGGGGCCGAATGAGCAGTTCTTC
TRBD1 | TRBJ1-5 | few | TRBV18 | CASSPGTALNQPQHF | TGTGCCAGCTCACCAGGGACAGCTCTCAATCAGCCCCAGCATTTT
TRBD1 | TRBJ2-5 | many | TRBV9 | CASSLGQGIWQETQYF | TGTGCCAGCAGCCTCGGACAGGGTATTTGGCAAGAGACCCAGTACTTC
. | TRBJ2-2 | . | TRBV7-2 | CASSLGLWGELFF | TGTGCCAGCAGCTTAGGGCTCTGGGGGGAGCTGTTTTTT
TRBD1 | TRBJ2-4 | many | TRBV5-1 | CASSFRGRWDIQYF | TGCGCCAGCAGCTTCAGGGGGCGATGGGACATTCAGTACTTC
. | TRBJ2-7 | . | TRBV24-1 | CARGQTYEQYF | TGTGCCAGGGGACAAACCTACGAGCAGTACTTC
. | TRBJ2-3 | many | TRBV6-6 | CASSYPSVGTDTQYF | TGTGCCAGCAGTTACCCCTCGGTAGGCACAGATACGCAGTATTTT
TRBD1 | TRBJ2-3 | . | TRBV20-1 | CSARGQGAWDTQYF | TGCAGTGCTAGAGGACAGGGGGCGTGGGATACGCAGTATTTT
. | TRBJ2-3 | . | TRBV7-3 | CASSPTRGSTDTQYF | TGTGCCAGCAGCCCCACACGGGGGTCCACAGATACGCAGTATTTT
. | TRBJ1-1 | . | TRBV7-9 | CASSLGGWNTEAFF | TGTGCCAGCAGCCTCGGGGGGTGGAACACTGAAGCTTTCTTT
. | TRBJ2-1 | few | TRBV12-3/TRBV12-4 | CASSLGAGAYNEQFF | TGTGCCAGCAGTTTGGGGGCGGGGGCCTACAATGAGCAGTTCTTC
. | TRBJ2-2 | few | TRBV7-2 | CASSLVPTNTGELFF | TGTGCCAGCAGCTTAGTCCCAACCAACACCGGGGAGCTGTTTTTT
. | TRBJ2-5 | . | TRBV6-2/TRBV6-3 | CASNRGGRAVAQYF | TGTGCCAGCAACCGGGGAGGCAGAGCAGTAGCCCAGTACTTC